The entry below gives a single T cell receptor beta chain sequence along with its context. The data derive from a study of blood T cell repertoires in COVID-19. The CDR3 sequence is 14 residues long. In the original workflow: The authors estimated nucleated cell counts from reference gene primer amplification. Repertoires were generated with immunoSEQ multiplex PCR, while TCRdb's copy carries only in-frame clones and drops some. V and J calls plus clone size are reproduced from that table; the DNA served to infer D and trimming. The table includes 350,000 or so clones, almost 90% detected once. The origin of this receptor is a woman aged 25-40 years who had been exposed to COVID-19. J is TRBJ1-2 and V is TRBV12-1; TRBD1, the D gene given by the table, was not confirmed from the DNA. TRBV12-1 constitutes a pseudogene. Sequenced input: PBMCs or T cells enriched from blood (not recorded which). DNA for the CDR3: TGTGCCAGCGGAGGGACAGGGGGGAGGAATGGCTACACCTTC. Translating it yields CASGGTGGRNGYTF.